The subject of this entry is one T cell receptor beta chain. CDR3 length: 14 residues. Germline CDR1 KGHDR, CDR2 SFDVKD. Trimming stripped 2 bases from V and 10 bases from J, with 16 bases between. This entry comes from a study of response to subunit inactivated influenza vaccine. Via MiXCR, TCRdb re-called the RT-PCR reads, giving one row per CDR3 protein. This sample yields approximately 500,000 distinct CDR3 sequences, of which roughly 25% are seen a single time; approximately 3% belongs to the top ten. The same sample was also studied in work on T cells expressing NK-cell markers. That paper notes: 5'RACE template switching built TCR beta cDNA with unique molecular identifiers. Serological testing identified seven of the eight sequenced donors as HCMV-seropositive and one as seronegative. T cells sorted in several experiments were restricted to alpha-beta TCR T cells by an anti-gamma-delta TCR antibody. Whether expanded NKG2C-expressing T cell clones recognize HCMV is unknown.

The sample consisted of CD4+ T cells sorted from PBMCs, taken about 12 days after vaccination. This TCR was recovered from a man in his forties or fifties who received an inactivated influenza vaccine. The V and J genes are TRBV24-1 and TRBJ1-1; weak D call: TRBD1 (6 bases). CDR3: CATSDSASTRGAFF. The CDR3 coding sequence is TGTGCCACCAGTGATTCTGCGTCCACCAGGGGAGCTTTCTTT.